This passage covers 6 T cell receptor beta chains from one sample sequenced in a study of blood T cells in healthy people across ages. Together with a sample-barcoded 5' primer, a J-beta primer mix was included in a second PCR lasting about 7 to 11 cycles. TCRdb analysed the 5' RACE reads with MiXCR anew, one entry per CDR3 protein. Among 760,000 or so distinct CDR3 sequences listed, just under 25% were seen once. The data were also submitted as part of a second study, on T cells of mothers and their children.

Material for sequencing was blood. These receptors were obtained from a boy between 10 and 17 years old in good health.

This clonotype was seen a handful of times. One end of the junction is discordant with germline, which a read error may explain. The V and J genes are TRBV18 and TRBJ2-3; no firm D call. This CDR3 is 11 amino acids long. The germline V gene has CDR1 KGHSH and CDR2 LQKENI. CDR3 sequence reads: CASSTPDTQYF. In nucleotides, the CDR3 is TGTGCCAGCTCAACACCAGATACGCAGTATTTT. The variable domain in full, completed from reference TRBV18 and TRBJ2-3, reads NAGVMQNPRHLVRRRGQEARLRCSPMKGHSHVYWYRQLPEEGLKFMVYLQKENIIDESGMPKERFSAEFPKEGPSILRIQQVVRGDSAAYFCASSTPDTQYFGPGTRLTVL.

This clonotype was counted a few times. The V and J genes are TRBV10-3 and TRBJ2-5; 8 bases are shared with TRBD2. The DNA end favors TRBJ2-1, so the J call may be wrong. This CDR3 contains 15 residues. Germline V gives CDR1 ENHRY, CDR2 SYGVKD. CDR3: CAISEPSGQYNEQFF. The CDR3 region has the DNA TGTGCCATCAGTGAGCCTAGCGGGCAATACAATGAGCAGTTCTTC.

The chain couples TRBV20-1 to TRBJ2-7; 7 nucleotides align to TRBD2. CDR1 is DFQATT and CDR2 is SNEGSKA in the germline V gene (reference sequence). The CDR3 length is 13 residues. V shed 3 bases, J shed 3 bases, and the junction held 5 bases outside the gene matches. CDR3 DNA sequence: TGCAGTGCTAGCGGGGGGACGAACTACGAGCAGTACTTC. Residues: CSASGGTNYEQYF.

This clonotype was seen only a few times. The V call is TRBV7-9, the J call TRBJ1-4; no firm D call. Per germline, CDR1 SEHNR and CDR2 FQNEAQ (reference sequence). CDR3 length: 14 amino acids. V lost 7 bases, J lost 0 bases, and 9 bases lay in between. As DNA, the CDR3 is TGTGCCAGCACCTCACTTACAACTAATGAAAAACTGTTTTTT. The encoded protein is CASTSLTTNEKLFF.

Comment on this clonotype: A junction boundary mismatches the germline segment, possibly from a read error. The rearrangement joins TRBV6-6 to TRBJ2-2; perhaps TRBD2 as D (6 bases). Germline values: CDR1 MNHNY, CDR2 SVGAGI (reference sequence). CDR3 length equals 14 residues. CDR3 sequence reads: CASRPVGVGGERFF. In nucleotides, the CDR3 is TGTGCCAGCAGGCCCGTGGGGGTGGGCGGGGAGCGGTTTTTT.

This clonotype was counted a few times. This chain links TRBV6-5 with TRBJ2-5; 8 bases match TRBD1. Trimming cost V 1 base and J 1 base; bases outside gene matches: 8. There are 17 residues in the CDR3. Germline CDR1 MNHEY, CDR2 SVGAGI. The CDR3 region is CASSYLGTGGPQETQYF. CDR3 DNA sequence: TGTGCCAGCAGTTACTTAGGGACAGGAGGGCCCCAAGAGACCCAGTACTTC.